This paragraph reports one T cell receptor (beta chain). These data originate in a study of blood T cell repertoires in COVID-19. Study background: The United States, Italy and Spain supplied acute and convalescent COVID-19 samples. Sources were T cells, B-cell-depleted T cells, or PBMCs; the material itself was cDNA or gDNA.

Source study methods: Estimation of nucleated cell counts was performed using reference gene primer amplification. Some clones are missing from TCRdb's copy, which holds only in-frame ones; the method was immunoSEQ multiplex PCR. V and J calls plus clone size are reproduced from that table; the DNA served to infer D and trimming. Of under 110,000 clones in the sample, 85% were seen once. Sequencing was performed on peripheral blood. This sequence was found in an older woman with active or convalescent COVID-19.

DNA for the CDR3: TGTGCCAGCACTCGCCTGGGGACAAATTATGGCTACACCTTC. Amino acid sequence: CASTRLGTNYGYTF. This chain connects TRBV4-2 to TRBJ1-2, with a weak D call TRBD1 (6 bases). The CDR3 runs 14 residues. In germline, CDR1 is LGHNA, CDR2 YNFKEQ. With 7 bases removed from V and 5 bases from J, the gap between germline ends came to 17 bases.